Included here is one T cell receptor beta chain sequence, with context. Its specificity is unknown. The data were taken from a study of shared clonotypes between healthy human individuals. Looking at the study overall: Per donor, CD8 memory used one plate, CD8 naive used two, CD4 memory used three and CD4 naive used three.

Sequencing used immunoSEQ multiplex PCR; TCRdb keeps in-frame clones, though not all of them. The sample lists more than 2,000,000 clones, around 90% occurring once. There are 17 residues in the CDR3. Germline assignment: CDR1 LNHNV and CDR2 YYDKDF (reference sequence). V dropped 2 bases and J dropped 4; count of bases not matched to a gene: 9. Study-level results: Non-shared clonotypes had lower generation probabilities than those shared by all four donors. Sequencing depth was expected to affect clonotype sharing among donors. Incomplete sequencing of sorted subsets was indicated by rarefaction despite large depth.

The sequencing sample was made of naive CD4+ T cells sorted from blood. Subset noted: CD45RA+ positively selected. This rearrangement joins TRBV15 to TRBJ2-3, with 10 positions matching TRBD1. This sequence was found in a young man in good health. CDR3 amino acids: CATSRLRQGAPADTQYF. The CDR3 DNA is TGTGCCACCAGCAGACTAAGACAGGGGGCGCCTGCAGATACGCAGTATTTT.